This is a list of T cell receptor beta chains from one sample in a study of CD8+CD57+ T cells in acquired aplastic anemia. TCRdb reprocessed the reads via MiXCR and lists one record per CDR3 protein. Of around 200,000 distinct CDR3 sequences in the sample, less than 50% are singletons; the top ten hold 10% to 15%. The sequenced sample consisted of sorted CD4+, CD8+, or CD8+CD57+ T cells (not recorded which) from PBMCs. These receptors came from a human donor with aplastic anemia. Each CDR3 is given without its conserved first and last residue. Size tells how often a clone was seen (once, few, many) or the class of an expanded clone, and some rows leave it out.

abundance	v_gene	j_gene	CDR3aa
many	TRBV20-1	TRBJ2-3	SARRSSGGAGKDTQY
few	TRBV4-1	TRBJ2-3	ASSQPNGDTQY
.	TRBV9	TRBJ2-1	ASSVDLNPNEQF
.	TRBV2	TRBJ2-3	ASSEGLTSTDTQY
many	TRBV7-8	TRBJ2-4	ASSRTGAANIQY
.	TRBV10-3	TRBJ2-1	AISEPVKLLNEQF
.	TRBV25-1	TRBJ2-1	ASTRQGTYNEQF
many	TRBV6-5	TRBJ1-2	ASSFSGVGTYGYT
.	TRBV11-2	TRBJ2-7	ASSLVPPSHTEGYSSYEQY
many	TRBV7-2	TRBJ2-7	ASSLGGQGYEQY
.	TRBV19	TRBJ2-1	ASSNDYDNEQF
few	TRBV15	TRBJ1-1	ATSRGTAPWVRTEAF
many	TRBV24-1	TRBJ1-4	ATSSQGNEKLF
.	TRBV28	TRBJ2-2	ASRTGDTGELF
many	TRBV5-1	TRBJ2-5	ASSRGDREGETQY
few	TRBV7-9	TRBJ1-6	ASSPPGGPNSPLH
many	TRBV2	TRBJ2-2	ASRERLTGELF
few	TRBV18	TRBJ1-3	ASSPTTGRNTIY
many	TRBV6-1	TRBJ1-1	ASKRGGGNTEAF
many	TRBV20-1	TRBJ1-2	SASPSMGLGYT
.	TRBV15	TRBJ2-2	ATSRHTGNTGELF
.	TRBV19	TRBJ2-1	ASSKGGEVNEQF
many	TRBV20-1	TRBJ1-6	SAIGENNSPLH
many	TRBV7-8	TRBJ2-7	ASRGGDAYEQY
once	TRBV15	TRBJ2-1	ATSIWGSSCNEQF
.	TRBV10-3	TRBJ1-2	AISLMQGGGYT
.	TRBV15	TRBJ2-7	ATSRVGTYEQY
many	TRBV24-1	TRBJ2-5	ATSGAAGTGDFQETQY
.	TRBV12-3/TRBV12-4	TRBJ2-4	ASSLSGGKNIQY
many	TRBV4-2	TRBJ2-6	ASSQANQRGGQRGANVLT
many	TRBV3-1	TRBJ2-7	ASSQGTIDSYEQY
many	TRBV5-1	TRBJ2-2	ASSLTARSTGELF
.	TRBV2	TRBJ1-3	ASSELRDRSGDTIY
.	TRBV30	TRBJ1-1	AWSTVNTEAF
.	TRBV25-1	TRBJ2-7	ASSARGDGSYEQY
many	TRBV2	TRBJ1-2	ASSESGGAT
few	TRBV19	TRBJ1-3	ASSLGTGFGNTIY
.	TRBV20-1	TRBJ1-1	SARGGSLNTEAF
few	TRBV28	TRBJ2-2	ASSLPGFGTGELF
.	TRBV20-1	TRBJ2-5	SARGSGRQETQY
many	TRBV11-2	TRBJ1-3	ASSWNTGGNTIY
many	TRBV19	TRBJ2-2	ASFGWTSTGELF
many	TRBV25-1	TRBJ2-3	ASSESLAGGADTQY
.	TRBV2	TRBJ1-5	ASSPGAGTNQPQH
.	TRBV2	TRBJ2-7	ASRNLREGVRQY
few	TRBV24-1	TRBJ2-3	ATSDSSVDTQY
few	TRBV15	TRBJ1-5	ATSSQGATQPQH
many	TRBV5-1	TRBJ2-3	ASSLEGTQGIDTQY
.	TRBV15	TRBJ1-3	ATSRDRGLGPTRNTIY
few	TRBV7-3	TRBJ2-7	ASSLTGPYEQY